This T cell receptor beta chain was observed in a study of read filtering for tumor transcriptome and immune sequencing. Study details: Among patients, approximately 17 were male and more than 12 female, aged roughly 47 to 90 (mean around 61). General study points: Sorted CD138-negative bone marrow cells were not purified T cells. Correlation between methods rose after single-read clonotypes were removed.

This library used around 400 ng RNA and molecular barcoded adaptors spanning alpha/delta and beta/gamma chains. TCRdb used MiXCR to reprocess the reads, holding one entry per CDR3 protein. The sample lists more than 20,000 distinct CDR3 sequences, 20% to 25% occurring once. The table lists this clonotype with many counts. Its target is not known. Bone marrow was sampled from every patient at the time of active disease. The CDR3 totals 14 residues. In germline, CDR1 is SQVTM, CDR2 ANQGSEA. Between the trimmed V and J ends, which lost 2 bases and 0 bases, there was a span of 8 bases. The specimen was a population of CD138-negative cells sorted from bone marrow. The chain recombines TRBV29-1 with TRBJ2-1; D ambiguous. This TCR was recovered from a donor aged 40 or older with multiple myeloma. The CDR3 DNA is TGCAGCGTTGAACGGTACAGCTCCTACAATGAGCAGTTCTTC. The encoded protein is CSVERYSSYNEQFF.